The clone carrying this T cell receptor (beta chain) has just a few counts. What it binds is unknown. Assay used: immunoSEQ multiplex PCR; TCRdb lists only in-frame clones, some missing. The data hold 170,000 or so clones, with 80% to 90% observed a single time. V lost 7 bases to trimming and J lost 0 bases; unmatched junction nucleotides: 8. Per germline, CDR1 SNHLY and CDR2 FYNNEI. The CDR3 has 16 residues. This sample is part of a study of T cell responses to AZD1222 COVID-19 vaccine. Study-wide findings and caveats: Repertoire samples came only from after the peak T cell response. Close to half of spike-specific TCRs reportedly recognize unmutated variant regions. There were mostly white British donors and more females than males, and clonal diversity was possibly underestimated. Seropositive status at baseline applied to only a handful of AZD1222 recipients.

This chain links TRBV2 with TRBJ1-3; 8 nucleotides match TRBD1. The sequence derives from an adult who received the AZD1222 COVID-19 vaccine. The sample was peripheral blood, taken 28 days after the second AZD1222 dose. The chain's CDR3 is CASNPLQGDSGNTIYF. CDR3 nucleotide sequence: TGTGCCAGCAATCCCTTACAGGGGGACTCTGGAAACACCATATATTTT. The full variable domain, in which reference TRBV2 and TRBJ1-3 provide the parts outside the CDR3, is EPEVTQTPSHQVTQMGQEVILRCVPISNHLYFYWYRQILGQKVEFLVSFYNNEISEKSEIFDDQFSVERPDGSNFTLKIRSTKLEDSAMYFCASNPLQGDSGNTIYFGEGSWLTVV.